Included here is one TCR beta chain sequence, with context. Its antigen is currently unknown. Trimming cost V 0 bases and J 5 bases; bases outside gene matches: 3. CDR1 and CDR2 (germline): SGHNT, YYREEE (reference sequence). This CDR3 has 16 amino acids. This entry comes from a study of cytomegalovirus exposure and HLA in healthy donors. Broader study findings: A later analysis, which compared TCR beta chains of equal frequency, found the HLA-associated ones more clonally expanded. Several V segments, TRBV6-2 and TRBV6-3 among them, could not be told apart and were dropped.

PCR involved 60 Vbeta and 13 Jbeta primers. Measured with immunoSEQ multiplex PCR; TCRdb has only the in-frame clones, and not every one. The clone table shows about 150,000 clones, with the ten largest holding about 2%. The chain uses TRBV5-4 and TRBJ2-1, with TRBD2 identical over 12 bases. The material sequenced was PBMCs. This receptor was obtained from a man aged 25 to 45 in good health and CMV-seronegative. CDR3 sequence reads: CASSLGGLAGHNEQFF. The DNA of the CDR3 is TGTGCCAGCAGCTTGGGAGGACTAGCGGGACACAATGAGCAGTTCTTC.